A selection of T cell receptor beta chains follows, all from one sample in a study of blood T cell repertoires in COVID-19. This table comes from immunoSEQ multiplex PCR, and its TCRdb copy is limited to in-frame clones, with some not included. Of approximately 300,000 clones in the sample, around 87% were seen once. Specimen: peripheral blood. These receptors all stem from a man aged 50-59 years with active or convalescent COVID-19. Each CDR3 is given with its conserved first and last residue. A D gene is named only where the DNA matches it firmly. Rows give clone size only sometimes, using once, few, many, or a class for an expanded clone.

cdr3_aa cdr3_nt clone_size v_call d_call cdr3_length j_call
CASRGHLTNEKLFF TGTGCCAGCAGGGGACATTTAACTAATGAAAAACTGTTTTTT once TRBV6-5 NA 14 TRBJ1-4
CASREGLNTEAFF TGTGCCTCAAGGGAGGGTTTGAACACTGAAGCTTTCTTT NA TRBV10-3 NA 13 TRBJ1-1
CASSLVPGEQFF TGCGCCAGCAGTCTTGTACCAGGTGAGCAGTTCTTC NA TRBV23-1 NA 12 TRBJ2-1
CASSFRTGAGGYTF TGTGCCAGCAGCTTTAGGACAGGGGCCGGCGGCTACACCTTC NA TRBV13 TRBD1 14 TRBJ1-2
CASSLAGDLTGYTF TGTGCCAGCAGCTTAGCGGGTGACTTGACTGGCTACACCTTC NA TRBV7-2 NA 14 TRBJ1-2
CATSRIAGTEAFF TGTGCCACCAGCAGAATCGCGGGGACTGAAGCTTTCTTT NA TRBV15 NA 13 TRBJ1-1
CASSLADRVGGKETQYF TGTGCCAGCAGTTTAGCGGACAGGGTCGGGGGGAAAGAGACCCAGTACTTC few TRBV27 NA 17 TRBJ2-5
CTSSQGGRFNTGELFF TGCACCAGCAGCCAAGGCGGGAGATTCAACACCGGGGAGCTGTTTTTT NA TRBV1 NA 16 TRBJ2-2
CASSLEVTASSGNTIYF TGCGCCAGCAGCTTGGAGGTGACAGCAAGCTCTGGAAACACCATATATTTT NA TRBV5-1 NA 17 TRBJ1-3
CASNDPNRGLNTEAFF TGCGCCAGCAACGACCCAAACAGGGGCTTGAACACTGAAGCTTTCTTT NA TRBV10-1 TRBD1 16 TRBJ1-1
CASTWGRGTDTQYF TGTGCCAGCACCTGGGGCAGGGGAACAGATACGCAGTATTTT NA TRBV28 NA 14 TRBJ2-3
CASSPVTDTEAFF TGTGCCAGCTCACCAGTTACAGACACTGAAGCTTTCTTT NA TRBV18 NA 13 TRBJ1-1
CASSTSGTGPYNEQFF TGTGCCAGCAGTACGTCCGGGACAGGGCCCTACAATGAGCAGTTCTTC NA TRBV27 TRBD1 16 TRBJ2-1
CASGLPPTVIKRPSSYNLPLHF TGTGCTAGTGGTTTGCCCCCGACAGTGATTAAACGCCCGAGCTCCTATAATTTACCCCTCCACTTT NA TRBV12-5 NA 22 TRBJ1-6
CASSYKSGRRFFYEQYF TGTGCCAGCAGTTACAAGAGCGGGAGGAGATTCTTCTACGAGCAGTACTTC NA TRBV6-2/TRBV6-3 TRBD2 17 TRBJ2-7
CASSPGTGGTIGYEQYF TGTGCCAGCAGCCCCGGGACAGGGGGCACAATTGGCTACGAGCAGTACTTC NA TRBV7-8 TRBD1 17 TRBJ2-7
CASSLFSGYSGNTIYF TGTGCCAGCAGCCTTTTTAGCGGCTACTCTGGAAACACCATATATTTT NA TRBV11-2 NA 16 TRBJ1-3
CASSQGRSGATNEKLFF TGTGCCAGCAGCCAAGGGCGGAGCGGTGCAACTAATGAAAAACTGTTTTTT NA TRBV3-1/TRBV3-2 NA 17 TRBJ1-4
CASSLAAGFGEKLFF TGCGCCAGCAGCTTGGCGGCAGGGTTCGGTGAAAAACTGTTTTTT NA TRBV5-1 NA 15 TRBJ1-4
CASSQVYRGVFYQPQHF TGTGCCAGCAGCCAAGTGTACAGGGGCGTTTTTTATCAGCCCCAGCATTTT NA TRBV3-1/TRBV3-2 TRBD1 17 TRBJ1-5
CASRPGQAYNEQFF TGTGCCAGCAGGCCGGGACAGGCCTACAATGAGCAGTTCTTC NA TRBV5-8 TRBD1 14 TRBJ2-1
CASSYSTAGGRKLFF TGTGCCAGCAGTTACTCAACGGCCGGAGGTCGGAAACTGTTTTTT NA TRBV6-5 NA 15 TRBJ1-4
CASRRPRDTNEKLFF TGTGCCAGCAGAAGACCTCGGGACACCAATGAAAAACTGTTTTTT NA TRBV6-5 NA 15 TRBJ1-4
CASLTRDRNYGYTF TGTGCCAGCTTAACTCGGGACAGAAACTATGGCTACACCTTC NA TRBV28 TRBD1 14 TRBJ1-2
CASSIDLGTSGGAEFF TGTGCCAGTAGTATAGATCTAGGGACTAGCGGGGGGGCAGAGTTCTTC NA TRBV19 TRBD2 16 TRBJ2-1
CASSLEGGDTEAFF TGCGCCAGCAGCTTGGAGGGAGGCGACACTGAAGCTTTCTTT NA TRBV5-1 NA 14 TRBJ1-1
CASSYGHLLTYEQYF TGTGCCAGTAGTTACGGACATCTCCTTACCTACGAGCAGTACTTC NA TRBV19 NA 15 TRBJ2-7
CASSLALFENEQFF TGCGCCAGCAGCTTGGCACTCTTCGAAAATGAGCAGTTCTTC NA TRBV5-1 NA 14 TRBJ2-1
CASSSGRARDTQYF TGCGCCAGCAGTAGCGGGAGGGCCAGAGATACGCAGTATTTT NA TRBV10-1 TRBD2 14 TRBJ2-3
CATSENRGGEKLFF TGTGCCACCAGTGAGAACAGGGGAGGCGAAAAACTGTTTTTT NA TRBV24-1 TRBD1 14 TRBJ1-4
CASSVSSGVGEKLFF TGTGCCAGCAGCGTAAGTTCAGGGGTTGGTGAAAAACTGTTTTTT NA TRBV9 NA 15 TRBJ1-4
CASTPGGGLAGDEQFF TGCGCCAGCACCCCGGGGGGTGGGTTAGCGGGAGATGAGCAGTTCTTC NA TRBV4-1 TRBD2 16 TRBJ2-1
CASNRLRDRGEKLFF TGTGCCAGCAATCGGCTCCGGGACAGGGGGGAAAAACTGTTTTTT NA TRBV28 TRBD1 15 TRBJ1-4
CASQRDHTDTQYF TGTGCCAGCCAGCGGGACCACACAGATACGCAGTATTTT NA TRBV28 TRBD2 13 TRBJ2-3
CASTNLGGGSTPEQYF TGTGCCAGCACAAACCTCGGGGGGGGCTCGACACCAGAGCAGTACTTC NA TRBV27 TRBD2 16 TRBJ2-7
CASTLRMDTEAFF TGTGCCAGCACCTTGAGGATGGACACTGAAGCTTTCTTT NA TRBV6-5 NA 13 TRBJ1-1
CASSLVGTGARNEQFF TGCGCCAGCAGCTTGGTCGGGACAGGGGCGCGCAATGAGCAGTTCTTC NA TRBV5-1 TRBD1 16 TRBJ2-1
CASSLSSRGDMNTEAFF TGTGCCAGCAGCTTAAGCAGCCGGGGAGACATGAACACTGAAGCTTTCTTT NA TRBV7-8 NA 17 TRBJ1-1
CASSRDSGTENEKLFF TGTGCCAGCAGCAGAGACTCCGGGACAGAAAATGAAAAACTGTTTTTT NA TRBV5-5 TRBD1 16 TRBJ1-4
CASSLDEANEKLFF TGTGCCAGCAGCTTAGACGAGGCGAATGAAAAACTGTTTTTT NA TRBV7-9 NA 14 TRBJ1-4
CATAGENAGTQYF TGTGCCACCGCGGGGGAGAACGCTGGTACGCAGTATTTT NA TRBV7-2 TRBD2 13 TRBJ2-3
CASSWTLNQPQHF TGCGCCAGCAGCTGGACTCTTAATCAGCCCCAGCATTTT NA TRBV4-1 NA 13 TRBJ1-5